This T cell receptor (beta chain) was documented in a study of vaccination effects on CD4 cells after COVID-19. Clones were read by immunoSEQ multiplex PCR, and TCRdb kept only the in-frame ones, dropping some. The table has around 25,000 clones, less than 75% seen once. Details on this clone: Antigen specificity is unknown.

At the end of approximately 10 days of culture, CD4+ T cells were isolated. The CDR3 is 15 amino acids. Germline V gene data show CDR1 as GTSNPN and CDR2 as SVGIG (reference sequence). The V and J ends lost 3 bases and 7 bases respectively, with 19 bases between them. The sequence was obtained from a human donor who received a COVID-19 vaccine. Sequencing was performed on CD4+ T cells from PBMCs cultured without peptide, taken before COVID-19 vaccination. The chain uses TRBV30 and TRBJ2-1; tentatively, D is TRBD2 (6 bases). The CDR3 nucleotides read TGTGCCTGGAGCTTCGGGAGTCAGAAAGCGAATGAGCAGTTCTTC. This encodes CAWSFGSQKANEQFF.